Given below is one TCR beta chain in context. The antigen remains undetermined. The data were obtained in a study of blood T cells in healthy people across ages. Study details: Roughly one uniquely barcoded beta molecule per two T cells was captured. The study, taken as a whole, reports: Diversity estimates drawn from one million T cells were deemed underestimates. Per million T cells, TCR beta diversity dropped about linearly as age rose.

V shed 0 bases and J shed 2 bases, with 10 bases lying between them. The length of the CDR3 is 14 residues. Germline CDR1 is DFQATT and CDR2 is SNEGSKA (reference sequence). Together with a sample-barcoded 5' primer, a J-beta primer mix was included in a second PCR lasting about 7 to 11 cycles. TCRdb called the 5' RACE reads again in MiXCR, with one record for every CDR3 protein. Altogether about 970,000 distinct CDR3 sequences are present, just over 50% being singletons, with the ten largest covering about a fifth. Sequencing was performed on blood. The TCR originated in a woman aged 55-70 years in good health. The chain is built from TRBV20-1 and TRBJ2-5; no clear D. This CDR3 reads CSARDPLQQETQYF. The CDR3 DNA sequence: TGCAGTGCTAGAGATCCGCTACAACAAGAGACCCAGTACTTC.